This T cell receptor beta chain was sequenced in a study of T cells in Graves' hyperthyroidism and ophthalmopathy. Whole-study results and caveats: Model output signaled ophthalmopathy a median around 6.9 months ahead of onset. Peripheral blood also featured most of the thyroid clonotypes expanded above 0.001.

From germline, CDR1 is KGHSH and CDR2 LQKENI. The V segment lost 2 bases and the J segment 4 bases; nucleotides outside the gene matches: 5. This CDR3 is built from 15 residues. Diagnoses used clinical symptoms, serum thyroxine and TRAb, thyroid ultrasound and orbital computed tomography. The PBMCs were sourced from fresh peripheral blood (around 9.9 ml). Researchers took RNA transcripts and amplified the TCR beta CDR3 regions from them. A first-round RT-PCR of the TCR CDR3 used the HTBI primer set. TCRdb redid the calling of the multiplex PCR reads with MiXCR, one entry per CDR3 protein. The sample shows about 600,000 distinct CDR3 sequences, approximately 15% of them seen only once. This clonotype was counted at least ten times. The antigen is undetermined.

The V call is TRBV18, the J call TRBJ2-3, with 8 bases lining up with TRBD2. Sequencing was carried out using blood. This TCR was sampled from a woman between 35 and 50 years old with Graves' ophthalmopathy. The CDR3 sequence: CASSPVSGGSDTQYF. The CDR3 DNA is TGTGCCAGCTCACCAGTCAGCGGGGGCTCAGATACGCAGTATTTT.